The 29 T cell receptor beta chains below all came from one sample that was sequenced in a study of blood T cells in healthy people across ages. Then a second PCR, running roughly 7 to 11 cycles, was carried out with a sample-barcoded 5' primer and a J-beta primer mix. MiXCR, run by TCRdb on the 5' RACE reads, gives a single entry per CDR3 protein. The data hold about a million distinct CDR3 sequences, with roughly half observed a single time. The sequencing sample was made of blood. The receptors stem from a woman in her sixties in good health.

This clonotype was detected only a few times. The chain couples TRBV5-1 to TRBJ2-7; 8 nucleotides line up with TRBD1. Germline CDR1 reads SGHRS; CDR2 reads YFSETQ. CDR3 length: 14 residues. With 6 bases clipped from V and 3 bases from J, the junction kept 8 bases outside the gene matches. The CDR3 reads CASTRQGSNYEQYF. DNA for the CDR3: TGCGCCAGCACCCGACAGGGGTCTAACTACGAGCAGTACTTC.

V is TRBV28 and J is TRBJ2-1; TRBD2 agrees at 9 bases. J was trimmed by 1 base and V by 5 bases; bases with no gene match: 12. CDR3 length equals 18 residues. Germline V CDR1 and CDR2: MDHEN, SYDVKM. The CDR3 protein is CASSRGLAGAGSYNEQFF. The CDR3 DNA sequence: TGTGCCAGCAGTCGGGGGTTAGCGGGAGCGGGGTCCTACAATGAGCAGTTCTTC.

Details on this clonotype: This may come from a read error, since a much larger clone is one base off. This chain links TRBV29-1 with TRBJ2-5; D is possibly TRBD2 (6 bases). Germline-derived CDR1 and CDR2 are SQVTM and ANQGSEA. This CDR3 comprises 14 residues. Deletions cut 7 bases from V and 4 bases from J, with 19 bases between. The CDR3 loop is CSARRSVGGETQYF. The CDR3 DNA is TGCAGCGCCCGAAGGAGTGTCGGGGGAGAGACCCAGTACTTC.

The chain links TRBV2 to TRBJ2-7; D uncertain. The V end lost 9 bases, the J end lost 2 bases, and 14 bases lay between the germline ends. This CDR3 is 13 amino acids long. Germline CDR1 SNHLY, CDR2 FYNNEI. This CDR3 reads CASTPATTYEQYF. CDR3 coding DNA: TGTGCCAGTACACCGGCTACTACCTACGAGCAGTACTTC.

In nucleotides, the CDR3 is TGTGCCAGCCCACTAGGTTCACTAGCCAACAATGAGCAGTTCTTC. Translated, it gives CASPLGSLANNEQFF. The chain links TRBV28 to TRBJ2-1; D possibly corresponds to TRBD2 (6 bases). Per the germline V gene, CDR1 is MDHEN and CDR2 is SYDVKM. V lost 8 bases and J lost 5, with 19 bases in between. The CDR3 sequence is 15 residues long. Full variable domain (rest looked up from reference TRBV28 and TRBJ2-1): DVKVTQSSRYLVKRTGEKVFLECVQDMDHENMFWYRQDPGLGLRLIYFSYDVKMKEKGDIPEGYSVSREKKERFSLILESASTNQTSMYLCASPLGSLANNEQFFGPGTRLTVL.

This CDR3 is CASSPGTSYDTQYF. In nucleotides, the CDR3 is TGTGCCAGCAGCCCCGGGACTAGCTACGATACGCAGTATTTT. The genes are TRBV9 and TRBJ2-3, with 9 bases identical to TRBD2. CDR1 SGDLS and CDR2 YYNGEE come from the germline V gene. J lost 6 bases, V lost 4 bases, and 6 bases had no gene match. CDR3 length: 14 residues.

Of note for this clonotype: One base away lies a much larger clone, so this may be a sequencing read error. V usage is TRBV28 and J usage is TRBJ2-3, with TRBD2 identical over 8 bases. The V segment lost 2 bases and the J segment 7 bases; nucleotides outside the gene matches: 14. The CDR3 is made up of 17 amino acids. Germline V gene lookup returns CDR1 MDHEN and CDR2 SYDVKM. The CDR3 DNA is TGTGCCAGCAGTTTACCCGTAGCGGGACGGGTTTCGAATACGCAGTATTTT. Protein sequence: CASSLPVAGRVSNTQYF.

This clonotype was picked up a small number of times. The rearrangement links TRBV27 to TRBJ2-1; possibly TRBD2 for D (5 bases). Germline V lookup: CDR1 MNHEY, CDR2 SMNVEV (reference sequence). The CDR3 is made up of 15 amino acids. V lost 2 bases to trimming and J lost 5 bases, with 13 bases between them. As DNA, the CDR3 is TGTGCCAGCAGTTTAAGGCGGCGGGCGGACAATGAGCAGTTCTTC. Its protein product is CASSLRRRADNEQFF.

This chain uses TRBV12-3 or TRBV12-4 with TRBJ2-7, with TRBD1 identical over 8 bases. This CDR3 is 13 amino acids long. Trimming removed 3 bases from V and 5 bases from J; junction bases left unmatched: 3. The CDR3 spells CASSFSGGDEQYF. CDR3 sequence (DNA): TGTGCCAGCAGTTTCTCAGGGGGCGACGAGCAGTACTTC.

This clonotype occurred a few times. This chain connects TRBV7-9 to TRBJ2-7; 8 nucleotides match TRBD2. The CDR3 sequence is 16 residues long. CDR1 SEHNR and CDR2 FQNEAQ come from the germline V gene (reference sequence). V shed 3 bases and J 7 bases; nucleotides not matched to a gene: 14. In DNA form, the CDR3 reads TGTGCCAGCAGCTTTGAATCTAGCGGGCCCCGGGGGGAGCAGTACTTC. It encodes CASSFESSGPRGEQYF.

The chain links TRBV18 to TRBJ1-4, with 7 bases that match TRBD1. The germline V gene encodes CDR1 KGHSH and CDR2 LQKENI. The trim removed 4 bases at V and 3 bases at J, leaving 2 bases unmatched. This CDR3 has 14 amino acids. The CDR3 region has the DNA TGTGCCAGCTCACAGACAGGGTCTAATGAAAAACTGTTTTTT. Translating gives CASSQTGSNEKLFF.

This clonotype was counted between two and nine times. The chain combines TRBV2 with TRBJ2-6, with 7 bases lining up with TRBD2. The CDR3 consists of 15 residues. CDR1 and CDR2 (germline): SNHLY, FYNNEI. V dropped 7 bases and J dropped 5; count of bases not matched to a gene: 8. CDR3 residues: CASTSGGLRANVLTF. The CDR3, as DNA: TGTGCCAGCACGTCGGGAGGACTTCGGGCCAACGTCCTGACTTTC. The full variable domain, rest sourced from reference TRBV2 and TRBJ2-6, is EPEVTQTPSHQVTQMGQEVILRCVPISNHLYFYWYRQILGQKVEFLVSFYNNEISEKSEIFDDQFSVERPDGSNFTLKIRSTKLEDSAMYFCASTSGGLRANVLTFGAGSRLTVL.

The V gene is TRBV9, the J gene TRBJ2-7; D is ambiguous. The CDR3 is 14 residues long. Germline values: CDR1 SGDLS, CDR2 YYNGEE. V gave up 2 bases and J gave up 0 bases, with 9 bases separating them. The CDR3 nucleotides read TGTGCCAGCAGCGTTGGCTCCCCCTCCTACGAGCAGTACTTC. It is translated as CASSVGSPSYEQYF.

This clonotype was observed a handful of times. The chain is built from TRBV6-2 or TRBV6-3 and TRBJ2-7; the D is unclear. Germline values: CDR1 MNHEY, CDR2 SVGEGT. V lost 6 bases and J 2 bases, leaving 11 bases between the germline ends. The CDR3 runs 13 residues. The CDR3 DNA sequence: TGTGCCAGCAGCAGGCCTACCCCCTACGAGCAGTACTTC. Protein sequence: CASSRPTPYEQYF.

The V gene is TRBV20-1, the J gene TRBJ1-1, with 7 positions matching TRBD1. CDR1 is DFQATT, CDR2 SNEGSKA, per germline (reference sequence). V lost 5 bases, J lost 0 bases, and 3 bases stayed unmatched. The CDR3 length is 13 residues. For the CDR3, the DNA is TGCAGTGCTCAGGGGGATTTGAACACTGAAGCTTTCTTT. Translation: CSAQGDLNTEAFF.

The genes are TRBV18 and TRBJ1-2; TRBD1 agrees at 9 bases. The junction had 6 bases not matched to a gene; V was cut back by 3 bases and J by 4 bases. Per the germline V gene, CDR1 is KGHSH and CDR2 is LQKENI. The CDR3 consists of 15 residues. The CDR3 region has the DNA TGTGCCAGCTCACCTTCGGACAGGGGAAGCTATGGCTACACCTTC. Protein product: CASSPSDRGSYGYTF.

The chain couples TRBV11-2 to TRBJ2-2, with D unresolved. V shed 4 bases and J shed 1 base, with 10 bases lying between them. Germline V gene lookup returns CDR1 SGHAT and CDR2 FQNNGV. The CDR3 is 15 amino acids. The CDR3 sequence is CASSSLRQNTGELFF. DNA for the CDR3: TGTGCCAGCAGCTCGCTCAGGCAGAACACCGGGGAGCTGTTTTTT. The entire variable domain, with the rest obtained from reference TRBV11-2 and TRBJ2-2, is as follows: EAGVAQSPRYKIIEKRQSVAFWCNPISGHATLYWYQQILGQGPKLLIQFQNNGVVDDSQLPKDRFSAERLKGVDSTLKIQPAKLEDSAVYLCASSSLRQNTGELFFGEGSRLTVL.

The chain links TRBV20-1 to TRBJ1-1, with D perhaps matching TRBD1 (6 bases). The germline V gene encodes CDR1 DFQATT and CDR2 SNEGSKA (reference sequence). The CDR3 contains 12 residues. The ends were cut back, 6 bases at V and 7 bases at J, with 15 bases in the middle. This CDR3 reads CSARGEQLEAFF. The CDR3 nucleotides are TGCAGTGCCAGGGGTGAGCAGCTTGAAGCTTTCTTT.

This chain connects TRBV20-1 to TRBJ2-5, with 9 bases that match TRBD1. The CDR3 runs to 16 residues. The germline V gene encodes CDR1 DFQATT and CDR2 SNEGSKA (reference sequence). V was pared by 3 bases and J by 4 bases, with 12 bases of the junction left unmatched. The CDR3 nucleotides are TGCAGTGCTAGCGGTCGGGACAGGGAGTCGCGAGAGACCCAGTACTTC. Its protein product is CSASGRDRESRETQYF.

This clonotype was observed a few times. The V gene is TRBV4-1, the J gene TRBJ2-3; TRBD2 agrees at 13 bases. Germline-derived CDR1 and CDR2 are MGHRA and YSYEKL. This CDR3 spans 16 amino acids. The V gene end was trimmed by 1 base and the J gene end by 6 bases; junction bases not matched to a gene: 4. CDR3 coding DNA: TGCGCCAGCAGCCAAGCACTAGCGGGAGGGCCTGATACGCAGTATTTT. It encodes CASSQALAGGPDTQYF.

The chain is built from TRBV15 and TRBJ2-5; D perhaps matches TRBD2 (6 bases). The assigned J gene may be wrong: the sequence end matches TRBJ2-7 better. Germline CDR1 and CDR2: LNHNV and YYDKDF (reference sequence). The CDR3 has 16 residues. CDR3 sequence (DNA): TGTGCCACCAGCAGACCCAGGAGGGTAGGGCCTTACGAGCAGTACTTC. Translation gives CATSRPRRVGPYEQYF.

The rearrangement links TRBV2 to TRBJ2-5; D may correspond to TRBD1 or TRBD2 (5 bases each). The J call may be in error: the DNA end matches TRBJ2-7 better. CDR1 is SNHLY and CDR2 is FYNNEI in the germline V gene. CDR3 length: 13 amino acids. The CDR3 region has the DNA TGTGCCAGCAGTGTGGACTTAGGGGCCGAGCAGTACTTC. It specifies CASSVDLGAEQYF.

This clonotype occurred a few times. V usage is TRBV12-3 or TRBV12-4 and J usage is TRBJ2-1, with D tentatively TRBD2 (7 bases). V was shortened by 9 bases and J by 9 bases, with 24 bases between the two germline ends. The CDR3 is 15 residues long. The CDR3 DNA follows: TGTGCCAGTGCCGAGGGGGGGGCGCCCCCGGGTGAGCAGTTCTTC. It is translated as CASAEGGAPPGEQFF.

The chain joins TRBV27 to TRBJ2-4; 10 bases map to TRBD2. CDR3 length: 15 residues. J lost 0 bases, V lost 7 bases, and 3 bases had no gene match. CDR1 is MNHEY and CDR2 is SMNVEV in the germline V gene (reference sequence). The CDR3 region has the DNA TGTGCCAGCAAAGGACTAGCGGTAGCCAAAAACATTCAGTACTTC. Translation gives CASKGLAVAKNIQYF.

The chain has TRBV7-2 and TRBJ2-3, with D possibly TRBD1 on 6 matching bases. Looked up from germline, CDR1 is SGHTA and CDR2 is FQGNSA. Trimming took off 5 bases at V and 2 bases at J, with 11 bases between the two ends. This CDR3 has 14 amino acids. The CDR3 region is CASSKQGPTDTQYF. CDR3 bases: TGTGCCAGCAGCAAACAGGGCCCCACAGATACGCAGTATTTT.

This rearrangement joins TRBV6-2 or TRBV6-3 to TRBJ2-7, with TRBD1 as a possible D gene (6 bases). Germline lookup yields CDR1 MNHEY and CDR2 SVGEGT. V gave up 8 bases and J gave up 1 base, with 12 bases separating them. The CDR3 contains 13 residues. The CDR3 sequence is CASGGTNSYEQYF. CDR3 sequence (DNA): TGTGCCAGCGGTGGGACAAATTCCTACGAGCAGTACTTC.

The chain combines TRBV14 with TRBJ2-1; 10 bases match TRBD2. The CDR3 has 16 residues. V lost 0 bases to trimming and J lost 5 bases; unmatched junction nucleotides: 4. In germline, CDR1 is SGHDN, CDR2 FVKESK. The CDR3: CASSQDWSGRDNEQFF. For the CDR3, the DNA is TGTGCCAGCAGCCAAGATTGGAGCGGGAGGGACAATGAGCAGTTCTTC.

Written as DNA, the CDR3 is TGTGCCAGCAGCCAGGGAATTTCCTACAATGAGCAGTTCTTC. It encodes CASSQGISYNEQFF. V is TRBV2 and J is TRBJ2-1, with D perhaps TRBD1 (5 bases). The germline V and J ends were trimmed by 6 bases and 1 base, with 10 bases remaining between them. The CDR3 extends over 14 amino acids. Germline-derived CDR1 and CDR2 are SNHLY and FYNNEI.

The chain has TRBV30 and TRBJ1-2; D is uncertain. CDR3 length: 12 residues. Germline-derived CDR1 and CDR2 are GTSNPN and SVGIG (reference sequence). V was shortened by 2 bases and J by 6 bases, with 10 bases between the two germline ends. This CDR3 is CAWSRSRHGYTF. The DNA of the CDR3 is TGTGCCTGGAGTAGGAGTCGGCATGGCTACACCTTC. The full variable domain, rest sourced from reference TRBV30 and TRBJ1-2, is SQTIHQWPATLVQPVGSPLSLECTVEGTSNPNLYWYRQAAGRGLQLLFYSVGIGQISSEVPQNLSASRPQDRQFILSSKKLLLSDSGFYLCAWSRSRHGYTFGSGTRLTVV.